The 22 T cell receptor beta chains given below trace back to one sample, sequenced in a study of a mutant IDH1 vaccine in newly diagnosed glioma. The protocol was immunoSEQ multiplex PCR, while the TCRdb copy is restricted to in-frame clones and leaves out a portion. Of tens of thousands of clones listed, 80% are singletons. Antigens for these TCRs are unknown. The time point here: week 23, last vaccination. Mutant IDH1 20-mer peptide, at 300 ug, made up each vaccine dose, with topical imiquimod. The material sequenced was PBMCs, taken from a glioma patient whose treatment included an IDH1 peptide vaccine. These receptors were collected from a man aged 35-49 years with glioma.

The chain carries TRBV7-8 and TRBJ1-2; TRBD1 matches at 7 bases. V gave up 7 bases and J gave up 5 bases; unmatched junction bases: 4. CDR1 and CDR2 (germline): SGHVS, FQNEAQ. This CDR3 is built from 12 residues. Written as DNA, the CDR3 is TGTGCCAGCACGACGGGACAGTATGGCTACACCTTC. It yields the protein CASTTGQYGYTF.

This chain links TRBV7-2 with TRBJ2-3, with D uncertain. Trimming took 0 bases from V and 4 from J, leaving 5 bases between them. CDR1 and CDR2 from the germline V gene are SGHTA and FQGNSA. The CDR3 is made up of 13 amino acids. CDR3 sequence: CASSLAGADTQYF. The DNA for the CDR3 is TGTGCCAGCAGCTTAGCTGGGGCAGATACGCAGTATTTT.

The rearrangement uses TRBV2 and TRBJ2-2, with TRBD1 as a possible D gene (5 bases). Trimming removed 6 bases at V and 4 bases at J, with 9 bases between. This CDR3 spans 13 amino acids. The germline V gene has CDR1 SNHLY and CDR2 FYNNEI. The CDR3 bases are TGTGCCAGCAGGCTACAGGCCACCGGGGAGCTGTTTTTT. Amino acids: CASRLQATGELFF.

This chain joins TRBV2 and TRBJ1-2; unclear D gene. The CDR3 spans 11 residues. Germline lookup yields CDR1 SNHLY and CDR2 FYNNEI. V gave up 8 bases and J gave up 3 bases, with 7 bases separating them. The CDR3 is CASVLDYGYTF. CDR3 DNA: TGTGCCAGCGTACTAGACTATGGCTACACCTTC.

The chain employs TRBV2 and TRBJ2-7; TRBD1 matches 9 bases. The CDR3 length is 15 residues. J was trimmed by 6 bases and V by 6 bases; bases with no gene match: 12. Germline V gives CDR1 SNHLY, CDR2 FYNNEI. The CDR3 DNA follows: TGTGCCAGCAGAATACAGGGGGCTCCCGTTAGCGAGCAGTACTTC. Encoded protein: CASRIQGAPVSEQYF.

This clone was found a few times. The chain employs TRBV7-6 and TRBJ2-2, with D perhaps TRBD1 (7 bases). Germline CDR1 SGHVS, CDR2 FNYEAQ. Trimming pared 2 bases from V and 5 bases from J, leaving 12 bases between. The CDR3 runs 15 residues. CDR3 amino acids: CASSLLSGGTGELFF. CDR3 coding DNA: TGTGCCAGCAGCTTATTGTCAGGGGGGACCGGGGAGCTGTTTTTT.

This rearrangement joins TRBV10-1 to TRBJ2-1; D possibly corresponds to TRBD2 (6 bases). The CDR3 totals 13 residues. V was pared by 7 bases and J by 3 bases, with 10 bases between. From germline, CDR1 is WNHNN and CDR2 SYGVQD (reference sequence). The CDR3 region is CASTSGGYNEQFF. In DNA, the CDR3 is TGCGCCAGCACCTCCGGGGGCTACAATGAGCAGTTCTTC.

The chain combines TRBV6-6 with TRBJ1-6; D remains unclear. Trimming took 5 bases from V and 0 from J, leaving 8 bases between them. The CDR3 runs to 15 residues. CDR1 and CDR2 (germline): MNHNY, SVGAGI (reference sequence). Here the CDR3 reads CASSAVSSYNSPLHF. The CDR3, as DNA: TGTGCCAGCAGTGCAGTAAGCTCCTATAATTCACCCCTCCACTTT.

This clone has a handful of counts. V gene TRBV4-1 combines with J gene TRBJ1-1; D is unclear. The CDR3 spans 15 residues. The ends were cut back, 0 bases at V and 6 bases at J, with 14 bases in the middle. Germline values: CDR1 MGHRA, CDR2 YSYEKL. CDR3 DNA: TGCGCCAGCAGCCAAGATAAGGGTGCCCGGGCTGAAGCTTTCTTT. Translation gives CASSQDKGARAEAFF.

The chain is built from TRBV7-9 and TRBJ1-4, with TRBD1 identical over 7 bases. Germline V gene data show CDR1 as SEHNR and CDR2 as FQNEAQ (reference sequence). V shed 4 bases and J 3 bases; nucleotides not matched to a gene: 5. This CDR3 region has 15 residues. DNA of the CDR3: TGTGCCAGCAGCTACGACGGGACAGCTAATGAAAAACTGTTTTTT. This translates into CASSYDGTANEKLFF.

The genes are TRBV7-2 and TRBJ1-5, with D unresolved. CDR3 length equals 14 residues. Germline V gives CDR1 SGHTA, CDR2 FQGNSA. The V end lost 8 bases, the J end lost 1 base, and 12 bases lay between the germline ends. CDR3 in amino acids: CASGWVGSNQPQHF. CDR3 DNA: TGTGCCAGCGGGTGGGTAGGCAGCAATCAGCCCCAGCATTTT.

This clone was picked up one time. This chain joins TRBV4-2 and TRBJ2-1; either TRBD1 or TRBD2 may supply D (5 bases each). Germline values: CDR1 LGHNA, CDR2 YNFKEQ. V shed 0 bases and J shed 10 bases, with 13 bases lying between them. This CDR3 comprises 14 residues. The CDR3 DNA reads TGTGCCAGCAGCCAAGACCACGGGGCAGGGGAGCAGTTCTTC. Protein product: CASSQDHGAGEQFF.

The V gene is TRBV5-1, the J gene TRBJ2-1; D remains ambiguous. Germline loops: CDR1 SGHRS, CDR2 YFSETQ. The CDR3 length is 14 residues. V lost 1 base, J lost 7 bases, and 12 bases lay in between. The CDR3 reads CASSLYTLTNEQFF. CDR3 in DNA: TGCGCCAGCAGCTTGTATACGCTGACTAATGAGCAGTTCTTC.

The chain joins TRBV5-1 to TRBJ1-2, with D unresolved. Looked up from germline, CDR1 is SGHRS and CDR2 is YFSETQ. The CDR3 length is 13 residues. Between the trimmed V and J ends, which lost 0 bases and 6 bases, there was a span of 9 bases. The CDR3 spells CASSLAVGDGYTF. The CDR3 nucleotides read TGCGCCAGCAGCTTGGCGGTGGGAGATGGCTACACCTTC.

The chain recombines TRBV9 with TRBJ1-2; perhaps TRBD1 as D (5 bases). Germline CDR1 SGDLS, CDR2 YYNGEE. The CDR3 runs to 13 residues. V dropped 2 bases and J dropped 8 bases, with 13 bases sitting between them. CDR3 sequence reads: CASSVGGGRGYTF. CDR3 DNA sequence: TGTGCCAGCAGCGTCGGGGGGGGTCGGGGCTACACCTTC.

The V call is TRBV19, the J call TRBJ2-2; D is uncertain. CDR3 length: 13 amino acids. Germline assignment: CDR1 LNHDA and CDR2 SQIVND (reference sequence). Trimming stripped 7 bases from V and 2 bases from J, with 8 bases between. Here the CDR3 DNA reads TGTGCCAGTACTTCACAAAACACCGGGGAGCTGTTTTTT. It yields the protein CASTSQNTGELFF.

The chain couples TRBV19 to TRBJ1-2; 9 bases align to TRBD1. The CDR3 runs to 16 residues. Germline CDR1 and CDR2: LNHDA and SQIVND (reference sequence). V was clipped by 6 bases and J by 0 bases; unmatched bases: 8. CDR3 coding DNA: TGTGCCAGTAGCAAACCGGGACAGGGAGCTAACTATGGCTACACCTTC. As protein: CASSKPGQGANYGYTF.

The J gene is TRBJ1-2, the V gene TRBV5-4, with TRBD1 identical over 9 bases. The germline gives CDR1 SGHNT, CDR2 YYREEE (reference sequence). V was clipped by 4 bases and J by 4 bases; unmatched bases: 5. This CDR3 is built from 14 residues. The CDR3 region has the DNA TGTGCCAGCAGCATACCGGACAGGGGCTATGGCTACACCTTC. Its protein is CASSIPDRGYGYTF.

This clone was counted between two and nine times. CDR3 bases: TGCGCCAGCAGCTTGAGGACGGATGAAAAACTGTTTTTT. Its protein product is CASSLRTDEKLFF. This chain connects TRBV5-1 to TRBJ1-4; no definite D call. V lost 1 base, J lost 6 bases, and 7 bases lay in between. Germline lookup yields CDR1 SGHRS and CDR2 YFSETQ. The CDR3 contains 13 residues. The whole variable domain, filled in from reference TRBV5-1 and TRBJ1-4, reads KAGVTQTPRYLIKTRGQQVTLSCSPISGHRSVSWYQQTPGQGLQFLFEYFSETQRNKGNFPGRFSGRQFSNSRSEMNVSTLELGDSALYLCASSLRTDEKLFFGSGTQLSVL.

The chain combines TRBV5-1 with TRBJ2-5; D is possibly TRBD1 (6 bases). The V end was cut by 1 base, the J end by 2 bases, with 12 bases between. The CDR3 has 15 residues. Per the germline V gene, CDR1 is SGHRS and CDR2 is YFSETQ. CDR3 DNA: TGCGCCAGCAGCTTGTCCGGGACATGGCAAGAGACCCAGTACTTC. Its translation: CASSLSGTWQETQYF.

This clone was seen once. This chain links TRBV7-9 with TRBJ1-4, with D hard to call. The CDR3 spans 15 residues. Between the trimmed V and J ends, which lost 5 bases and 8 bases, there was a span of 18 bases. Germline V gives CDR1 SEHNR, CDR2 FQNEAQ (reference sequence). CDR3 nucleotide sequence: TGTGCCAGCAGCCGGCCGGGCCTCTGGGGAGAAAAACTGTTTTTT. It codes for CASSRPGLWGEKLFF.

J is TRBJ1-1 and V is TRBV15; TRBD1 matches at 7 bases. Per germline, CDR1 LNHNV and CDR2 YYDKDF (reference sequence). This CDR3 is 14 amino acids long. V gave up 5 bases and J gave up 4 bases; unmatched junction bases: 7. The CDR3 sequence: CATSETPGGTEAFF. The CDR3 DNA reads as TGTGCCACCAGCGAGACTCCAGGGGGCACTGAAGCTTTCTTT.